These 13 T cell receptor beta chains came from one sample sequenced in a study of prognosis after radiotherapy for stage I lung cancer. Genomic DNA yielded TCR beta CDR3, amplified by two-round multiplex PCR. First-round PCR, the initial amplification, used primers specific to each TRBV and TRBJ gene. One entry per CDR3 protein, called by TCRdb with MiXCR from the multiplex PCR reads. The sample lists more than 11,000 distinct CDR3 sequences; around 33% were seen once. The sample was PBMCs, taken before or after stereotactic body radiation therapy (not recorded which). These receptors all stem from a donor older than 45 with non-small cell lung cancer.

J is TRBJ2-7 and V is TRBV9, with 11 bases fitting TRBD2. The length of the CDR3 is 15 residues. Germline V gene data show CDR1 as SGDLS and CDR2 as YYNGEE. V was pared by 0 bases and J by 4 bases, with 3 bases of the junction left unmatched. The CDR3 DNA reads TGTGCCAGCAGCGTAGCGACTAGCGGGGCTTACGAGCAGTACTTC. This translates into CASSVATSGAYEQYF.

As to this clonotype: A far larger clone is one nucleotide away, so this likely arose from a read error. The chain joins TRBV10-3 to TRBJ1-5, with D hard to call. CDR3 size: 14 residues. Looked up from germline, CDR1 is ENHRY and CDR2 is SYGVKD. This CDR3 reads CASSDYYSNQPQHF. CDR3 in DNA: TGTGCCAGCAGTGATTACTATAGCAATCAGCCCCAGCATTTT.

This clonotype was detected many times. The chain combines TRBV5-8 with TRBJ1-1, with D possibly matching TRBD1 (5 bases). The germline gives CDR1 SGHTS, CDR2 YDEGEE. CDR3 length equals 14 residues. Trimming removed 4 bases from V and 3 bases from J, with 13 bases in between. The CDR3 loop is CASSRETEYTEAFF. In DNA form, the CDR3 reads TGTGCCAGCAGCCGGGAGACAGAATACACTGAAGCTTTCTTT.

Remarks on this clonotype: Relative to the germline gene, one junction end is altered; a read error may explain this. V is TRBV7-2 and J is TRBJ2-7, with D unclear. Germline V CDR1 and CDR2: SGHTA, FQGNSA. This CDR3 has 11 amino acids. The CDR3: CANSPTREHYF. The DNA for the CDR3 is TGTGCCAACAGCCCAACAAGAGAGCATTACTTC.

A remark on this clonotype: This likely reflects a read error, since a far larger clone is one base away. The chain has TRBV9 and TRBJ2-5; 7 nucleotides line up with TRBD2. The DNA matches TRBJ2-1 better at its end, which makes the J call doubtful. The CDR3 runs to 16 residues. The germline V gene has CDR1 SGDLS and CDR2 YYNGEE. CDR3: CASSVGAGAVHNKQFF. The CDR3, as DNA: TGTGCCAGCAGCGTAGGTGCGGGAGCGGTGCATAATAAGCAGTTCTTC.

This clonotype has at least ten counts. One base away lies a much larger clone, so this may be a sequencing read error. This rearrangement joins TRBV7-3 to TRBJ2-7, with 8 bases lining up with TRBD2. Trimming removed 2 bases from V and 1 base from J; junction bases left unmatched: 1. CDR1 SGHTA and CDR2 FQGTGA come from the germline V gene. The CDR3 length is 14 residues. The CDR3 DNA sequence: TGTGCCAGCAGCTTAGGCGGGGGGTCCTACGAGCAGTACTTC. It yields the protein CASSLGGGSYEQYF.

This clonotype occurred many times. V is TRBV7-6 and J is TRBJ2-3; D unclear. Trimming removed 2 bases at V and 1 base at J, with 13 bases between. Germline CDR1 is SGHVS and CDR2 is FNYEAQ. The CDR3 sequence is 16 residues long. In nucleotides, the CDR3 is TGTGCCAGCAGCTTATTTTCAGGCGGACGCACAGATACGCAGTATTTT. It codes for CASSLFSGGRTDTQYF.

This clonotype is medium-sized (0.01 to 0.1%) by share. The chain uses TRBV28 and TRBJ1-6; the match to TRBD1 covers 7 bases. This CDR3 region has 15 residues. The V gene's germline CDR1 is MDHEN and CDR2 SYDVKM. The junction had 4 bases not matched to a gene; V was cut back by 1 base and J by 7 bases. CDR3 DNA: TGTGCCAGCAGTTTATATCGCAGGGGGAATTCACCCCTCCACTTT. This translates into CASSLYRRGNSPLHF.

This clonotype was seen only once. Sequence at one end of the junction differs from germline and may be a read error. The J gene is TRBJ2-6, the V gene TRBV2, with D perhaps given as TRBD1 or TRBD2 (5 bases each). The CDR3 totals 16 residues. In germline, CDR1 is SNHLY, CDR2 FYNNEI. The CDR3 reads CASIPTPIRGANFLTF. The CDR3 DNA sequence: TGTGCCAGCATACCCACACCGATTAGAGGGGCCAACTTCCTGACTTTC.

This clonotype has at least ten counts. The chain uses TRBV19 and TRBJ1-5, with no clear D. Germline V gives CDR1 LNHDA, CDR2 SQIVND (reference sequence). The CDR3 runs 14 residues. Trimming removed 3 bases from V and 4 bases from J, with 10 bases in between. CDR3 region: CASSIWTTNQPQHF. The CDR3 bases are TGTGCCAGTAGTATTTGGACGACTAATCAGCCCCAGCATTTT.

Points on this clonotype: A far bigger clonotype differs at one base, so this is likely a read error. V gene TRBV5-1 combines with J gene TRBJ2-5; D is undetermined. V was shortened by 1 base and J by 11 bases, with 24 bases between the two germline ends. The CDR3 contains 16 residues. Looked up from germline, CDR1 is SGHRS and CDR2 is YFSETQ. The CDR3 region is CASSLRQAGSYNEQYF. DNA of the CDR3: TGCGCCAGCAGCTTGAGGCAGGCCGGCTCCTACAATGAGCAGTACTTC.

This clonotype was observed at least ten times. A single base separates this from a much larger clone, so it may be a read error. This chain uses TRBV28 with TRBJ1-6; D possibly corresponds to TRBD1 (5 bases). Germline values: CDR1 MDHEN, CDR2 SYDVKM. This CDR3 is built from 14 residues. CDR3 region: CASRRGPYNSPPHF. Here the CDR3 DNA reads TGTGCCAGCAGGAGGGGCCCCTATAATTCACCCCCCCACTTT.

This clonotype has a count of ten or more. The chain recombines TRBV18 with TRBJ2-7, with TRBD2 identical over 10 bases. Losses at the gene ends were 8 bases for V and 0 bases for J; bases not matched to a gene: 4. Germline CDR1 reads KGHSH; CDR2 reads LQKENI. The CDR3 has 14 residues. The CDR3 sequence: CASRTSGNSYEQYF. The CDR3 coding sequence is TGTGCCAGCCGTACTAGCGGGAACTCCTACGAGCAGTACTTC.